This TCR beta chain was sequenced during a study of blood T cell repertoires in COVID-19. Whole-study context: Sample material is recorded as cDNA or gDNA derived from T cells, B-cell-depleted T cells, or PBMCs.

Method: immunoSEQ multiplex PCR; TCRdb's copy keeps in-frame clones and lacks some. The sample lists about 270,000 clones, 82% occurring once. Germline V gives CDR1 KGHSH, CDR2 LQKENI. V was cut by 3 bases and J by 0 bases, with 12 bases left in between. The CDR3 loop spans 16 amino acids. This chain joins TRBV18 and TRBJ2-1; D is perhaps TRBD1 (6 bases). Specimen: peripheral blood. The receptor comes from a woman aged 18-29 years with acute or convalescent COVID-19. CDR3 nucleotides: TGTGCCAGCTCACCGTCCGGGACAAACTCCTACAATGAGCAGTTCTTC. It specifies CASSPSGTNSYNEQFF.